Described below is a single T cell receptor beta chain sequence and its context. This entry is derived from a study of T-cell reconstitution after alpha-beta-depleted transplantation in children. Trimming removed 1 base at V and 5 bases at J, with 8 bases between. CDR3 length equals 14 residues. Per germline, CDR1 LGHDT and CDR2 YNNKEL (reference sequence). Construction of the TCRbeta library involved unique molecular identifiers. TCRdb re-analysed the PCR reads in MiXCR, keeping a single row per CDR3 protein. The sample records approximately 270,000 distinct CDR3 sequences, about a tenth being singletons.

The sequence was collected from a human donor who donated a stem cell graft to a child with SCID. Sequenced here: PBMCs from the stem cell graft donor, sampled from the stem cell graft. J is TRBJ2-2 and V is TRBV3-1, with D uncertain. The CDR3 sequence is CASSQAGRTGELFF. CDR3 bases: TGTGCCAGCAGCCAAGCGGGTAGAACCGGGGAGCTGTTTTTT.